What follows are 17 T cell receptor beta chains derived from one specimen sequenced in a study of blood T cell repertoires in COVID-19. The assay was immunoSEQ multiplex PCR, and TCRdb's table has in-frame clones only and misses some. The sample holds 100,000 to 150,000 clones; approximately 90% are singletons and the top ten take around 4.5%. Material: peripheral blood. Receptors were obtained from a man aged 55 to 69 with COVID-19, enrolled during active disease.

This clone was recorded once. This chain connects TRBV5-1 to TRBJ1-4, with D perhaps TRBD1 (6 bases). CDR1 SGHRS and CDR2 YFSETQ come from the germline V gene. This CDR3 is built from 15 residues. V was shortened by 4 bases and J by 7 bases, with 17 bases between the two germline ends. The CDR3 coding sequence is TGCGCCAGCAGCGCCGAGGGGGTATTGCGTGAAAAACTGTTTTTT. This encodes CASSAEGVLREKLFF.

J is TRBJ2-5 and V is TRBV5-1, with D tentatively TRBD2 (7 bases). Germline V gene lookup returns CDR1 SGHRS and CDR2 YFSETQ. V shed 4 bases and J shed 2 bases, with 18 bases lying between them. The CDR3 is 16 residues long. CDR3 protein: CASSVLGGPPQETQYF. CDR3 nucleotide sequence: TGCGCCAGCAGCGTCTTGGGGGGGCCGCCACAAGAGACCCAGTACTTC.

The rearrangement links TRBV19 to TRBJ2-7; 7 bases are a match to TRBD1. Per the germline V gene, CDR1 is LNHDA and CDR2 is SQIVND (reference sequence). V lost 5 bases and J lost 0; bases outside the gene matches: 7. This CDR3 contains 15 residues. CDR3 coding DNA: TGTGCCAGTAGTCCGCAGGGGGTGAGCTCCTACGAGCAGTACTTC. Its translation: CASSPQGVSSYEQYF.

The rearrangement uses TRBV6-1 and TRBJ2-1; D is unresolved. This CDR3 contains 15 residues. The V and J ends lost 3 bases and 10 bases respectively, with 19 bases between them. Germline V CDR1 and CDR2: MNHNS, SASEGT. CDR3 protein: CASSEPVVVLREQFF. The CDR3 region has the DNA TGTGCCAGCAGTGAGCCCGTAGTTGTTCTGAGGGAGCAGTTCTTC.

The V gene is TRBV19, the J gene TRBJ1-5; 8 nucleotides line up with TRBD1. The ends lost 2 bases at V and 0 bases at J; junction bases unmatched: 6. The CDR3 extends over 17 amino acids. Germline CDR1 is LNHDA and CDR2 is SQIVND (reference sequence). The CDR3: CASSIMGTGASNQPQHF. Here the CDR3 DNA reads TGTGCCAGTAGTATAATGGGGACAGGAGCTAGCAATCAGCCCCAGCATTTT.

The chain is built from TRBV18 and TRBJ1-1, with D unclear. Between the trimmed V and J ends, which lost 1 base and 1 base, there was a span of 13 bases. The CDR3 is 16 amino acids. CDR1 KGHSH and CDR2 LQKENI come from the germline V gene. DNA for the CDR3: TGTGCCAGCTCACCACGAGTAGCAGAAACGAACACTGAAGCTTTCTTT. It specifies CASSPRVAETNTEAFF.

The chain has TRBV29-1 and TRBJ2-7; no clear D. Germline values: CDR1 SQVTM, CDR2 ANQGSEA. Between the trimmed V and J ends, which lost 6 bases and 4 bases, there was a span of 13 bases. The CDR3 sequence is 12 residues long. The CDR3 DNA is TGCAGCGTGAGGTCTGGTCCATACGAGCAGTACTTC. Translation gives CSVRSGPYEQYF.

This chain's CDR3 is CASSDPTGANEKLFF. CDR3 nucleotides: TGTGCCAGCAGTGACCCGACAGGGGCTAATGAAAAACTGTTTTTT. The gene calls are TRBV25-1 and TRBJ1-4; 8 nucleotides align to TRBD1. Trimming cost V 3 bases and J 3 bases; bases outside gene matches: 3. Germline V gene data show CDR1 as MGHDK and CDR2 as SYGVNS. The CDR3 consists of 15 residues.

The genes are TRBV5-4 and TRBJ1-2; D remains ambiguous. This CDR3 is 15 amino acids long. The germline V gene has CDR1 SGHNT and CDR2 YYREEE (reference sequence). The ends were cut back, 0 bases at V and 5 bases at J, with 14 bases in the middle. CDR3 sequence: CASSLDSSGRYGYTF. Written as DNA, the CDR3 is TGTGCCAGCAGCTTGGATTCAAGCGGTCGTTATGGCTACACCTTC. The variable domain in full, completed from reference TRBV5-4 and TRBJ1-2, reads ETGVTQSPTHLIKTRGQQVTLRCSSQSGHNTVSWYQQALGQGPQFIFQYYREEENGRGNFPPRFSGLQFPNYSSELNVNALELDDSALYLCASSLDSSGRYGYTFGSGTRLTVV.

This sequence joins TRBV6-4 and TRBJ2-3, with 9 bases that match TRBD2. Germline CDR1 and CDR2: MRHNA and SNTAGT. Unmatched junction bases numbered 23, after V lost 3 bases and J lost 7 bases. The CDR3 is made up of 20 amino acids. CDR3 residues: CASSDKSAGGNKKSRYTQYF. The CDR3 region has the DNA TGTGCCAGCAGTGATAAGTCGGCGGGGGGGAACAAAAAAAGCAGGTATACGCAGTATTTT.

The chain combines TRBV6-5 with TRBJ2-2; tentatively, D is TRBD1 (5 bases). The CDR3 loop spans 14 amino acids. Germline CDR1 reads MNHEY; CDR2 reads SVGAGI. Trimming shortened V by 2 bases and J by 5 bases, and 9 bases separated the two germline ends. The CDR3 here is CASSYLQGTGELFF. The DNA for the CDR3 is TGTGCCAGCAGTTACCTCCAGGGAACCGGGGAGCTGTTTTTT.

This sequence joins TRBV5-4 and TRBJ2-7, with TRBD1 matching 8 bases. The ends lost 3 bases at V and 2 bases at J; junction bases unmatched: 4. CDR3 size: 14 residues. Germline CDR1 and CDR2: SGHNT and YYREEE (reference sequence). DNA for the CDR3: TGTGCCAGCAGCTCGAACAGGGGGACCTACGAGCAGTACTTC. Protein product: CASSSNRGTYEQYF.

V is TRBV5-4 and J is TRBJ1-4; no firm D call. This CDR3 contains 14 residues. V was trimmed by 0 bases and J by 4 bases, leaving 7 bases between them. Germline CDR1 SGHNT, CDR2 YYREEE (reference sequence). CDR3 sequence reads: CASSLDSRNEKLFF. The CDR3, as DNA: TGTGCCAGCAGCTTGGACAGCCGTAATGAAAAACTGTTTTTT.

The DNA of the CDR3 is TGTGCCAGCAGCCAAGACAGGGGGCTCTACGAGCAGTACTTC. Translation gives CASSQDRGLYEQYF. V is TRBV14 and J is TRBJ2-7, with TRBD1 identical over 8 bases. CDR3 length equals 14 residues. J was trimmed by 3 bases and V by 0 bases; bases with no gene match: 1. The germline V gene encodes CDR1 SGHDN and CDR2 FVKESK. Full variable domain (rest looked up from reference TRBV14 and TRBJ2-7): EAGVTQFPSHSVIEKGQTVTLRCDPISGHDNLYWYRRVMGKEIKFLLHFVKESKQDESGMPNNRFLAERTGGTYSTLKVQPAELEDSGVYFCASSQDRGLYEQYFGPGTRLTVT.

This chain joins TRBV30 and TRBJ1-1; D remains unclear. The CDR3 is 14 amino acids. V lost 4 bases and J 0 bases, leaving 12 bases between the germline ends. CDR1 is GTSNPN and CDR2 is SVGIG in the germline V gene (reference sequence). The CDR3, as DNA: TGTGCCTGGAATGGGCCCACCATGAACACTGAAGCTTTCTTT. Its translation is CAWNGPTMNTEAFF.

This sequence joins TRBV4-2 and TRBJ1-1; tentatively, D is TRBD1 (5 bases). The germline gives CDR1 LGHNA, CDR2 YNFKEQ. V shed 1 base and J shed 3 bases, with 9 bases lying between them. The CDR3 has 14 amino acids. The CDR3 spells CASSQVIGDTEAFF. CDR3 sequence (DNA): TGTGCCAGCAGCCAAGTAATAGGGGACACTGAAGCTTTCTTT.

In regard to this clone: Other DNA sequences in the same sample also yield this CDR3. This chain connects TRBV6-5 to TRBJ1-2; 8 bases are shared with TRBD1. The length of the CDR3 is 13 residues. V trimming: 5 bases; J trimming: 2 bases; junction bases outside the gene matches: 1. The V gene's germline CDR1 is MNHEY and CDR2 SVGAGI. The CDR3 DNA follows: TGTGCCAGCAGTCGGACAGGGAACTATGGCTACACCTTC. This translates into CASSRTGNYGYTF.